A selection of T cell receptor beta chains follows, all from one sample in a study of regulatory T cells in long-lasting Graves disease. MiXCR, run by TCRdb on the multiplex PCR reads, gives a single entry per CDR3 protein. The data show fewer than 550,000 distinct CDR3 sequences, 15% to 20% seen once. The sample was also linked to a second study, of T cells in Graves' hyperthyroidism and ophthalmopathy.

Here the sequenced sample was peripheral blood mononuclear cells (PBMCs), taken at new diagnosis, from a patient treated with antithyroid drugs. Receptors originate from a woman aged 35-65 years with Graves disease. Each CDR3 is given with its conserved first and last residue. The D gene is left open where the match is weak. Some rows have no size entry. The others give once, few or many, or a class for an expanded clone.

D	size	V	length	J	CDR3	DNA
TRBD1	many	TRBV28	17	TRBJ1-1	CASSTPWTGGHRTEAFF	TGTGCCAGCAGTACTCCCTGGACAGGGGGTCACCGGACTGAAGCTTTCTTT
-	many	TRBV5-1	14	TRBJ1-5	CASSLEERGQPQHF	TGCGCCAGCAGCTTGGAGGAAAGGGGGCAGCCCCAGCATTTT
-	-	TRBV5-1	14	TRBJ2-1	CASSFGGGHNEQFF	TGCGCCAGCAGCTTCGGAGGGGGGCACAATGAGCAGTTCTTC
TRBD1	-	TRBV12-3/TRBV12-4	13	TRBJ2-1	CASSSGTGQGEFF	TGTGCCAGCAGTTCCGGGACAGGCCAGGGGGAGTTCTTC
-	-	TRBV12-3/TRBV12-4	15	TRBJ2-7	CASSLGLGRGYEQYF	TGTGCCAGCAGTTTGGGTCTCGGGCGGGGCTACGAGCAGTACTTC
TRBD1	-	TRBV18	16	TRBJ1-6	CASSPTGDSYNSPLHF	TGTGCCAGCTCACCGACAGGGGACTCCTATAATTCACCCCTCCACTTT
TRBD1	-	TRBV28	15	TRBJ2-2	CASRSGQGNTGELFF	TGTGCCAGCCGATCCGGACAGGGAAACACCGGGGAGCTGTTTTTT
-	many	TRBV2	13	TRBJ2-7	CASSEQASYEQYF	TGTGCCAGCAGTGAACAGGCTTCCTACGAGCAGTACTTC
TRBD1	few	TRBV28	14	TRBJ1-5	CASTLRDSNQPQHF	TGTGCCAGCACCCTCCGGGACAGTAATCAGCCCCAGCATTTT
-	few	TRBV7-2	15	TRBJ1-5	CASSQAGGQNQPQHF	TGTGCCAGCAGCCAGGCGGGGGGACAAAATCAGCCCCAGCATTTT
-	few	TRBV3-1	13	TRBJ1-2	CASSQDRPEGYTF	TGTGCCAGCAGCCAAGATCGCCCGGAGGGCTACACCTTC
TRBD1	many	TRBV20-1	14	TRBJ2-7	CSARRDSFSYEQYF	TGCAGTGCTAGAAGGGACAGCTTCTCCTACGAGCAGTACTTC
TRBD2	many	TRBV6-5	15	TRBJ2-7	CASSYGLAGSYEQYF	TGTGCCAGCAGTTACGGACTAGCGGGGTCTTACGAGCAGTACTTC
TRBD1	-	TRBV6-2/TRBV6-3	15	TRBJ2-4	CASSYYGTAKNIQYF	TGTGCCAGCAGTTATTACGGGACAGCCAAGAACATTCAGTACTTC
-	-	TRBV9	14	TRBJ1-1	CASSVDPGRTEAFF	TGTGCCAGCAGCGTAGACCCGGGCAGGACTGAAGCTTTCTTT
TRBD1	-	TRBV12-3/TRBV12-4	15	TRBJ1-6	CASISGGGLNSPLHF	TGTGCCAGCATCTCAGGGGGGGGCCTTAATTCACCCCTCCACTTT
TRBD2	many	TRBV5-1	15	TRBJ2-3	CASTLLAGGTDTQYF	TGCGCCAGCACCCTTCTAGCGGGGGGCACAGATACGCAGTATTTT